This T cell receptor (beta chain) was found in a study of blood T cell repertoires in COVID-19. Study-wide background: Acute and convalescent COVID-19 specimens originated in the United States, Italy and Spain.

Original processing methods: Amplification of reference gene primers was used by the study to estimate nucleated cell counts. Libraries were prepared by immunoSEQ multiplex PCR; TCRdb keeps only in-frame clonotypes and omits some of them. From that table come the V and J calls and clone size; the DNA was used to work out D and trimming. The table has 100,000 or so clones, approximately 87% seen once. V was cut by 0 bases and J by 7 bases, with 10 bases left in between. In germline, CDR1 is SGDLS, CDR2 YYNGEE. The CDR3 has 14 amino acids. This chain links TRBV9 with TRBJ1-4; the D gene is possibly TRBD1 (5 bases). The sequencing sample was made of peripheral blood. This receptor was identified in a woman aged 30 to 39 with acute or convalescent COVID-19. The CDR3 DNA sequence: TGTGCCAGCAGCGTAGGTCACCAGGGTGAAAAACTGTTTTTT. It encodes CASSVGHQGEKLFF.